The source of this TCR beta chain is a study of blood T cell repertoires in COVID-19. Study-wide context: Samples taken during acute and convalescent COVID-19 were collected in the United States, Italy and Spain.

Assay: immunoSEQ multiplex PCR; the TCRdb copy retains only in-frame clones and omits some. The data contain around 190,000 clones, 80% to 90% of them seen just once; the ten biggest clones take up approximately 9.2%. Trimming pared 1 base from V and 10 bases from J, leaving 8 bases between. Germline CDR1 is KGHSH and CDR2 is LQKENI. CDR3 length: 11 amino acids. Material: PBMCs or T cells enriched from blood (not recorded which). This chain uses TRBV18 with TRBJ2-7, with unresolved D. The clonotype was recovered from a man aged 35 to 55 who had recovered from COVID-19. The DNA of the CDR3 is TGTGCCAGCTCACCACGATCAGGTCAGTACTTC. Its translation is CASSPRSGQYF.